This TCR beta chain was found in a study of T cell repertoires in cytomegalovirus infection (dated by TCRdb to about 2019). In the study overall: Recently identified HLA-C-restricted CMV epitopes, whose presentation resists viral immunomodulation, were targeted by peptide stimulations together with well-studied HLA-B-restricted epitopes. The HLA type of each donor mattered for the analysis, because public TCR beta signatures pointed to carriage of CMV infection along with the matching HLA type. Findings and caveats that apply to the study as a whole: The ex vivo response was dominated by HLA-C-restricted CMV-specific TCR beta clonotypes, which also provided the single most frequent clonotype in two of eight donors. Carriers of CMV infection plus the relevant HLA type were discriminated by the cumulative frequency of public TCR beta family members in the study cohort and in an independent roughly 370-donor cohort.

The sample's treatment or condition label, in plain terms: in vitro stimulation with specific CMV peptide epitopes to enrich CMV-specific T cells. Concerning this clonotype: There is no known antigen for this receptor. One base away there is no much larger clone; base qualities are not given.

From cysteine to phenylalanine, the CDR3 is 13 amino acids long. The only DNA kept is the CDR3, 39 bases in frame from the first base. Per the germline V gene, SNHLY is the CDR1 and FYNNEI is the CDR2. Deletion took 2 bases off V and 13 bases off J, with a span of 12 bases between the germline ends. Sequencing relied on an Illumina HiSeq 1500. TCRdb redid the processing of the public reads, applying fastp at Q25 and MiXCR, and retained in-frame beta chains. One record per CDR3 amino acid sequence lists the most common genes and DNA. This sample has approximately 730,000 distinct CDR3 sequences in its table, and around 31% of those were observed once. About 20% of the sample comes from the top ten.

The starting material was cultured PBMCs, obtained from culture after CMV antigen stimulation. Here the chain combines TRBV2 and TRBJ1-6, with no confident D gene call. The receptor comes from a human donor in good health (CMV status not recorded). Some clones in this sample may be carry-over from other donors' samples. CDR3 reads: CASSEQSLDPLHF. The DNA reads as follows: TGTGCCAGCAGTGAACAGTCCCTAGATCCCCTCCACTTT.